This TCR beta chain emerged from a study of vaccination and CD4 T cells after COVID-19. Study background: Researchers treated cells with overlapping spike peptides taken from SARS-CoV-2, HCoV-NL63, HCoV-OC43 and HCoV-229E. As control conditions, cultures were given either a CEFX pool serving as positive control, an HIV-1 Nef pool, or no peptide at all. Whole-study results and caveats: The appearance of a median 86.3% of reactive clones in convalescent patients occurred only post-vaccination.

The assay that was used to sequence DNA from cultured CD4+ T cells was the Oncomine TCR Beta short-read assay. TCRdb re-called the PCR reads through MiXCR, storing one row per CDR3 protein. The table shows 8,500 or so distinct CDR3 sequences, with 59% occurring only once. A word on this clonotype: Antigen specificity is unknown.

The sample's treatment: approximately 9-day PBMC culture with coronavirus spike peptide pools or control peptides (ViraFEST assay). The ViraFEST method relied on peptide pools to expand antigen-specific T cells, followed by TCR sequencing. This receptor was obtained from a human donor who had recovered from COVID-19. Sequencing input: CD4+ T cells from blood, cultured in vitro.

The CDR3 region has the DNA TGCAGTGCTGACAGGGTACGTCGTGGCTACACCTTC. Its protein is CSADRVRRGYTF. V gene TRBV20-1 combines with J gene TRBJ1-2; 7 bases align to TRBD1. After removal of 5 bases from V and 7 bases from J, the junction contained 7 bases not matched to a gene. This CDR3 is built from 12 residues. Germline V gene sequence: CDR1 DFQATT, CDR2 SNEGSKA (reference sequence).